Presented here are 21 T cell receptor beta chains from one specimen sequenced in a study of OX40 agonist ivuxolimab in advanced cancers. Assay used: immunoSEQ multiplex PCR; TCRdb lists only in-frame clones, some missing. The table has about 46,000 clones, approximately 90% seen once. Here the sequenced sample was CD4+ or CD8+ T cells sorted from blood, taken in a trial of the OX40 agonist ivuxolimab. These receptors came from an adult with an advanced solid tumor such as melanoma, head and neck, liver or kidney cancer.

J is TRBJ2-1 and V is TRBV7-8; 12 nucleotides agree with TRBD2. The CDR3 contains 15 residues. CDR1 and CDR2 (germline): SGHVS, FQNEAQ. Trimming removed 4 bases from V and 2 bases from J; junction bases left unmatched: 0. The CDR3 nucleotides are TGTGCCAGCAGCTCTAGCGGGGGGGCCTACAATGAGCAGTTCTTC. Translating gives CASSSSGGAYNEQFF. Filled out from reference TRBV7-8 and TRBJ2-1, the complete variable domain reads GAGVSQSPRYKVAKRGQDVALRCDPISGHVSLFWYQQALGQGPEFLTYFQNEAQLDKSGLPSDRFFAERPEGSVSTLKIQRTQQEDSAVYLCASSSSGGAYNEQFFGPGTRLTVL.

V usage is TRBV5-1 and J usage is TRBJ2-5; 7 positions match TRBD1. The CDR3 runs 14 residues. The V segment lost 6 bases and the J segment 1 base; nucleotides outside the gene matches: 6. The germline CDR1 and CDR2 sequences are SGHRS and YFSETQ. CDR3 DNA sequence: TGCGCCAGCAAGGCCAGGGGGTCCCAAGAGACCCAGTACTTC. This translates into CASKARGSQETQYF.

The V call is TRBV11-2, the J call TRBJ1-3; D is possibly TRBD1 (5 bases). The V gene's germline CDR1 is SGHAT and CDR2 FQNNGV. Trimming took off 1 base at V and 2 bases at J, with 9 bases between the two ends. The CDR3 contains 15 residues. The CDR3: CASSLGDRTGNTIYF. The CDR3 bases are TGTGCCAGCAGCTTAGGTGACAGAACTGGAAACACCATATATTTT.

This sequence joins TRBV7-2 and TRBJ1-2, with a possible D match to TRBD1 (6 bases). Trimming cost V 6 bases and J 6 bases, with 14 bases left between them. Germline V CDR1 and CDR2: SGHTA, FQGNSA. The CDR3 spans 13 residues. The CDR3 protein is CASSPMGGNGYTF. CDR3 DNA sequence: TGTGCCAGCAGTCCGATGGGGGGCAATGGCTACACCTTC.

The chain recombines TRBV10-2 with TRBJ2-7, with D possibly matching TRBD2 (7 bases). CDR1 and CDR2 from the germline V gene are WSHSY and SAAADI. Trimming stripped 3 bases from V and 4 bases from J, with 13 bases between. The CDR3 loop spans 14 amino acids. In DNA form, the CDR3 reads TGCGCCAGCAGTGAAAGAGGGGGGGCTTACGAGCAGTACTTC. Encoded protein: CASSERGGAYEQYF.

The chain has TRBV27 and TRBJ2-5; 7 positions agree with TRBD1. CDR3 length: 15 amino acids. Germline loops: CDR1 MNHEY, CDR2 SMNVEV (reference sequence). V was clipped by 6 bases and J by 1 base; unmatched bases: 8. The CDR3 region is CASSLTKGAQETQYF. The CDR3 DNA reads as TGTGCCAGCAGCTTGACTAAGGGGGCCCAAGAGACCCAGTACTTC.

This chain uses TRBV6-5 with TRBJ1-2; D is unclear. CDR3 size: 13 residues. Germline values: CDR1 MNHEY, CDR2 SVGAGI. V was clipped by 5 bases and J by 1 base, with 8 bases between them. DNA for the CDR3: TGTGCCAGCAGTGAACAGAATAACTATGGCTACACCTTC. Its translation: CASSEQNNYGYTF.

This chain connects TRBV28 to TRBJ2-7, with D perhaps matching TRBD1 (6 bases). Trimming took off 5 bases at V and 3 bases at J, with 17 bases between the two ends. The CDR3 extends over 15 amino acids. CDR1 is MDHEN, CDR2 SYDVKM, per germline. CDR3 sequence reads: CASSRQVSRYYEQYF. CDR3 DNA: TGTGCCAGCAGTAGACAGGTCTCCCGCTACTACGAGCAGTACTTC.

The DNA of the CDR3 is TGCAGTGGACAGGCCCCAGATACGCAGTATTTT. Encoded protein: CSGQAPDTQYF. The chain is built from TRBV20-1 and TRBJ2-3, with D possibly matching TRBD1 (6 bases). V lost 7 bases, J lost 4 bases, and 9 bases lay in between. The CDR3 loop spans 11 amino acids. Germline V gives CDR1 DFQATT, CDR2 SNEGSKA (reference sequence).

The rearrangement links TRBV21-1 to TRBJ2-7. TRBV21-1 is given as a pseudogene. The CDR3 runs 12 residues. CDR3 sequence: CASSPWGAEQYF. Written as DNA, the CDR3 is TGTGCCAGCAGCCCCTGGGGGGCGGAGCAGTACTTC.

The rearrangement links TRBV30 to TRBJ2-3; TRBD1 aligns across 7 bases. The germline V gene has CDR1 GTSNPN and CDR2 SVGIG (reference sequence). The V segment lost 3 bases and the J segment 6 bases; nucleotides outside the gene matches: 9. The CDR3 spans 14 residues. The CDR3, as DNA: TGTGCCTGGAGCCCTACAGGGGTCGGGGATACGCAGTATTTT. Residues: CAWSPTGVGDTQYF.

V is TRBV6-6 and J is TRBJ2-7; D is undetermined. With 8 bases removed from V and 0 bases from J, the gap between germline ends came to 11 bases. CDR1 is MNHNY and CDR2 is SVGAGI in the germline V gene (reference sequence). The CDR3 is made up of 13 amino acids. The CDR3 DNA is TGTGCCAGCTCGGGCTCCAGCTCCTACGAGCAGTACTTC. It encodes CASSGSSSYEQYF.

This rearrangement joins TRBV18 to TRBJ2-5; D ambiguous. The CDR3 extends over 14 amino acids. Trimming left V 6 bases short and J 2 bases short, with 13 bases between. The germline CDR1 and CDR2 sequences are KGHSH and LQKENI. The DNA for the CDR3 is TGTGCCAGCTCCCAGAATATCGGGCAAGAGACCCAGTACTTC. It codes for CASSQNIGQETQYF. The full variable domain, its missing parts supplied by reference TRBV18 and TRBJ2-5, is NAGVMQNPRHLVRRRGQEARLRCSPMKGHSHVYWYRQLPEEGLKFMVYLQKENIIDESGMPKERFSAEFPKEGPSILRIQQVVRGDSAAYFCASSQNIGQETQYFGPGTRLLVL.

The DNA of the CDR3 is TGTGCCAGCAGCGTAGGGGAGGATGAGCAGTTCTTC. It is translated as CASSVGEDEQFF. This chain links TRBV5-6 with TRBJ2-1, with D perhaps matching TRBD2 (6 bases). The CDR3 extends over 12 amino acids. The V gene's germline CDR1 is SGHDT and CDR2 YYEEEE. Trimming took 4 bases from V and 8 from J, leaving 10 bases between them.

This chain joins TRBV7-9 and TRBJ2-5; possible D gene TRBD1, 6 bases. Germline V gene data show CDR1 as SEHNR and CDR2 as FQNEAQ (reference sequence). The V gene lost 3 bases and the J gene lost 1 base, with 9 bases spanning the gap. CDR3 size: 14 residues. CDR3 sequence: CASSLVGAQETQYF. In DNA, the CDR3 is TGTGCCAGCAGCTTGGTGGGGGCCCAAGAGACCCAGTACTTC.

The chain carries TRBV19 and TRBJ2-2; D remains unclear. CDR3 length: 14 residues. V lost 5 bases and J 3 bases, leaving 10 bases between the germline ends. Germline loops: CDR1 LNHDA, CDR2 SQIVND (reference sequence). The CDR3 DNA reads as TGTGCCAGTAGTCCCCCCCGGGACACCGGGGAGCTGTTTTTT. Residues: CASSPPRDTGELFF.

The rearrangement uses TRBV20-1 and TRBJ2-1; D not certain. Germline lookup yields CDR1 DFQATT and CDR2 SNEGSKA (reference sequence). V shed 4 bases and J shed 4 bases, with 5 bases lying between them. CDR3 size: 11 residues. CDR3 loop: CSATRYNEQFF. The CDR3 DNA reads as TGCAGTGCTACCCGGTACAATGAGCAGTTCTTC.

V and J are TRBV19 and TRBJ1-5; D remains ambiguous. CDR1 is LNHDA, CDR2 SQIVND, per germline (reference sequence). This CDR3 is 14 amino acids long. Trimming stripped 3 bases from V and 6 bases from J, with 12 bases between. The CDR3 sequence is CASSILPQGQPQHF. The CDR3 DNA reads TGTGCCAGTAGTATTCTTCCACAAGGTCAGCCCCAGCATTTT.

The chain couples TRBV19 to TRBJ1-4; D ambiguous. The CDR3 consists of 14 residues. V lost 7 bases and J 5 bases, leaving 14 bases between the germline ends. Germline values: CDR1 LNHDA, CDR2 SQIVND (reference sequence). The CDR3 DNA reads as TGTGCCAGTACATCCCCAGGAGTAAATGAAAAACTGTTTTTT. Protein product: CASTSPGVNEKLFF.

The chain combines TRBV7-9 with TRBJ2-7; unclear D gene. CDR1 and CDR2 from the germline V gene are SEHNR and FQNEAQ (reference sequence). This CDR3 region has 13 residues. The V end was cut by 0 bases, the J end by 4 bases, with 7 bases between. The CDR3 protein is CASSLADGYEQYF. As DNA, the CDR3 is TGTGCCAGCAGCTTAGCGGACGGTTACGAGCAGTACTTC.

The rearrangement links TRBV10-3 to TRBJ1-5; 10 nucleotides align to TRBD1. CDR1 is ENHRY, CDR2 SYGVKD, per germline. The CDR3 totals 15 residues. Trimming at V came to 6 bases and at J to 2 bases, leaving 4 bases not matched to a gene. In DNA, the CDR3 is TGTGCCATCAGGGCCGGGACAGGGGGCAATCAGCCCCAGCATTTT. This gives the protein CAIRAGTGGNQPQHF.